These T cell receptor beta chains were read from a single sample in a study of radiotherapy plus CTLA-4 blockade in lung cancer. Sequencing was performed with immunoSEQ multiplex PCR; in TCRdb, only in-frame clones are kept and a portion is missing. Of more than 65,000 clones in the sample, roughly four fifths were seen once. This specimen was peripheral blood, taken from a patient treated with radiotherapy plus ipilimumab. These receptors all stem from a human donor with non-small cell lung cancer who had stable disease on radiotherapy plus ipilimumab. CDR3s include the opening cysteine and the closing phenylalanine or tryptophan. D genes are given only for firm matches. Clone size is stated in some rows and not others, as once, few, many or a class when expanded.

>-|-|17|TRBV19|TRBJ1-5
CASSIASGLGSNQPQHF
TGTGCCAGTAGTATAGCGTCGGGGCTGGGGAGCAATCAGCCCCAGCATTTT
>TRBD1|-|16|TRBV7-8|TRBJ1-3
CASSTGQGNSGNTIYF
TGTGCCAGCAGCACAGGACAGGGGAACTCTGGAAACACCATATATTTT
>-|-|14|TRBV10-3|TRBJ1-2
CAITDPGRYYGYTF
TGTGCCATCACCGACCCGGGACGATACTATGGCTACACCTTC
>-|-|13|TRBV19|TRBJ1-2
CASSILDRYGYTF
TGTGCCAGTAGTATCTTAGACCGCTATGGCTACACCTTC
>-|-|12|TRBV27|TRBJ2-7
CASSQDYLRQYF
TGTGCCAGCAGTCAGGACTATTTACGGCAGTACTTC
>-|-|14|TRBV28|TRBJ1-1
CASSLIGARTEAFF
TGTGCCAGCAGTTTAATCGGGGCGAGGACTGAAGCTTTCTTT
>-|once|17|TRBV23-1|TRBJ2-2
CASTPPGEGANTGELFF
TGCGCCAGCACACCACCGGGGGAGGGGGCTAACACCGGGGAGCTGTTTTTT
>-|-|13|TRBV19|TRBJ2-1
CASSISWFNEQFF
TGTGCCAGTAGTATCAGCTGGTTTAATGAGCAGTTCTTC
>TRBD2|-|18|TRBV5-1|TRBJ2-5
CASSLGQGTSGVRETQYF
TGCGCCAGCAGCTTGGGTCAGGGGACTAGCGGGGTTCGGGAGACCCAGTACTTC
>TRBD1|once|14|TRBV2|TRBJ1-2
CASIRQGANYGYTF
TGTGCCAGCATTAGACAGGGGGCTAACTATGGCTACACCTTC
>-|-|15|TRBV5-1|TRBJ1-1
CASSLSPVLNTEAFF
TGCGCCAGCAGCTTGTCTCCCGTATTGAACACTGAAGCTTTCTTT
>TRBD1|once|18|TRBV19|TRBJ1-5
CASSIENRGLPVNQPQHF
TGTGCCAGTAGTATAGAAAACAGGGGGCTGCCCGTTAATCAGCCCCAGCATTTT
>TRBD1|-|14|TRBV7-9|TRBJ1-6
CASSPGQGGSPLHF
TGTGCCAGCAGCCCGGGACAGGGTGGTTCACCCCTCCACTTT
>-|once|15|TRBV7-2|TRBJ1-5
CASSLAAGGDQPQHF
TGTGCCAGCAGCTTGGCGGCGGGAGGGGATCAGCCCCAGCATTTT
>-|-|17|TRBV21-1|TRBJ1-4
CASSREAVQNINEKLFF
TGTGCCAGCAGCAGGGAGGCGGTTCAGAACATTAATGAAAAACTGTTTTTT
>-|-|12|TRBV2|TRBJ2-7
CASKGRPYEQYF
TGTGCCAGCAAGGGACGGCCCTACGAGCAGTACTTC
>-|-|16|TRBV7-2|TRBJ2-7
CASSLEGRPSSYEQYF
TGTGCCAGCAGCTTAGAAGGCAGGCCGAGCTCCTACGAGCAGTACTTC
>-|-|15|TRBV27|TRBJ2-7
CASSLAGTLSYEQYF
TGTGCCAGCAGTTTGGCCGGGACTCTTTCCTACGAGCAGTACTTC
>TRBD2|-|16|TRBV7-6|TRBJ2-1
CASSLGASGGIYEQFF
TGTGCCAGCAGCTTAGGTGCTAGCGGGGGGATCTATGAGCAGTTCTTC
>-|-|13|TRBV19|TRBJ2-1
CASRGLRSQEQFF
TGTGCCAGTAGAGGATTACGGAGCCAGGAGCAGTTCTTC
>-|-|14|TRBV2|TRBJ1-1
CASKEGGVNTEAFF
TGTGCCAGCAAGGAGGGGGGCGTGAACACTGAAGCTTTCTTT
>-|-|20|TRBV27|TRBJ2-6
CASSFRGGSQWRSGANVLTF
TGTGCCAGCAGTTTCCGCGGCGGCAGTCAGTGGAGGTCCGGGGCCAACGTCCTGACTTTC
>-|once|14|TRBV19|TRBJ2-3
CASTSLGQGDTQYF
TGTGCCAGTACCTCACTGGGGCAGGGAGATACGCAGTATTTT
>-|-|14|TRBV6-1|TRBJ1-1
CASSGRVMNTEAFF
TGTGCCAGCAGTGGAAGAGTTATGAACACTGAAGCTTTCTTT
>-|-|15|TRBV5-1|TRBJ1-2
CASSLDGQGLYGYTF
TGCGCCAGCAGCTTGGACGGGCAGGGGCTCTATGGCTACACCTTC
>-|-|12|TRBV9|TRBJ1-6
CASGEGNSPLHF
TGTGCCAGCGGAGAGGGGAATTCACCCCTCCACTTT
>TRBD2|-|17|TRBV5-6|TRBJ2-3
CASSLRTSGRLPDTQYF
TGTGCCAGCAGCCTACGGACTAGCGGGAGGCTCCCAGATACGCAGTATTTT
>-|-|13|TRBV9|TRBJ2-4
CASSVGSENIQYF
TGTGCCAGCAGCGTAGGGTCGGAAAACATTCAGTACTTC
>-|-|13|TRBV7-6|TRBJ2-3
CASSQRGTDTQYF
TGTGCCAGCAGCCAGAGGGGAACAGATACGCAGTATTTT
>-|-|14|TRBV18|TRBJ2-3
CASSPPGRADTQYF
TGTGCCAGCTCACCTCCCGGAAGGGCAGATACGCAGTATTTT
>TRBD2|-|12|TRBV19|TRBJ2-5
CASRLAGETQYF
TGTGCCAGTAGACTAGCGGGCGAGACCCAGTACTTC
>-|-|13|TRBV7-3|TRBJ2-5
CASSLRPQETQYF
TGTGCCAGCAGCCTACGTCCCCAAGAGACCCAGTACTTC
>-|-|14|TRBV7-9|TRBJ2-7
CASRNLRSSYEQYF
TGTGCCAGCAGAAACTTAAGGAGCTCCTACGAGCAGTACTTC
>TRBD1|-|13|TRBV30|TRBJ1-6
CAWRQGPNSPLHF
TGTGCCTGGCGACAGGGCCCTAATTCACCCCTCCACTTT
>TRBD2|-|17|TRBV19|TRBJ2-7
CASSDPGTSGASYEQYF
TGTGCCAGTAGTGATCCCGGTACTAGCGGGGCTAGCTACGAGCAGTACTTC
>-|-|15|TRBV6-1|TRBJ1-1
CASRSEVFFGSEAFF
TGTGCCAGCAGATCAGAGGTTTTTTTCGGCAGTGAAGCTTTCTTT
>-|once|11|TRBV28|TRBJ2-1
CASRQQGLEFF
TGTGCCAGCAGGCAACAGGGTTTGGAGTTCTTC
>TRBD2|once|17|TRBV19|TRBJ2-1
CASSKEGRGGRSYEQFF
TGTGCCAGTAGTAAGGAGGGGCGGGGGGGCCGGTCCTATGAGCAGTTCTTC
>-|once|12|TRBV11-2|TRBJ2-3
CASSSTTDTQYF
TGTGCCAGCAGCTCAACCACAGATACGCAGTATTTT
>-|few|12|TRBV6-5|TRBJ2-1
CASSESRNEQFF
TGTGCCAGCAGCGAGTCTCGCAATGAGCAGTTCTTC
>TRBD1|few|14|TRBV7-9|TRBJ1-5
CASSGDRVDQPQHF
TGTGCCAGCAGCGGGGACAGGGTGGATCAGCCCCAGCATTTT
>TRBD1|-|15|TRBV5-1|TRBJ2-7
CASSSRPGQTYEQYF
TGCGCCAGCAGCTCCCGCCCGGGACAGACCTACGAGCAGTACTTC